This T cell receptor (beta chain) was sequenced for a study of blood T cell repertoires in COVID-19. Study background: Two negative PCRs, clearance, or symptom resolution were required of recovered Cohort 3 donors. T cells, B-cell-depleted T cells, or PBMCs provided the cDNA or gDNA that served as material.

Germline-derived CDR1 and CDR2 are SGHTA and FQGTGA. This CDR3 has 16 amino acids. V lost 5 bases to trimming and J lost 8 bases, with 22 bases between them. In the original analysis: Scientists estimated how many nucleated cells there were by amplifying reference gene primers. Using immunoSEQ multiplex PCR, the repertoire was profiled, and TCRdb retains in-frame clones only, with some absent. V and J calls plus clone size are reproduced from that table; the DNA served to infer D and trimming. Among a few hundred thousand clones listed, about 89% were seen once. The sequenced material came from PBMCs or T cells enriched from blood (not recorded which). The clonotype was recovered from a man aged 40-50 years in a cohort exposed to, infected with or recovered from COVID-19 (not recorded which). J is TRBJ2-1 and V is TRBV7-3; D is perhaps TRBD2 (8 bases). The CDR3 bases are TGTGCCAGCAGCCCCCAGGGGGGACTAGGTTCAGATGAGCAGTTCTTC. Protein: CASSPQGGLGSDEQFF.